This is a list of T cell receptor beta chains from one sample in a study of identical twins. Via MiXCR, TCRdb re-called the 5' RACE reads, giving one row per CDR3 protein. Among 300,000 to 400,000 distinct CDR3 sequences listed, over 9% were seen once. Separately, the same data were catalogued under a study of yellow fever vaccine responses in identical twins.

Sequencing was carried out using CD8+ T cells sorted from blood. The receptor set was obtained from a woman between 18 and 30 years old in good health. CDR3s include the opening cysteine and the closing phenylalanine or tryptophan. D genes are given only for firm matches. Not all rows give a size; the values are once, few, many and, for expanded clones, a class.

once,TRBD2,TRBJ2-1,19,TRBV3-1,TGTGCCTGCAGTTCCCTCATCCCGACTAGCGGGAGTGGGGACAATGAGCAGTTCTTC,CACSSLIPTSGSGDNEQFF
few,.,TRBJ2-1,14,TRBV12-3/TRBV12-4,TGTGCCAGCAGTTTAATCCCCGTGGGGAATGAGCAGTTCTTC,CASSLIPVGNEQFF
.,.,TRBJ2-1,14,TRBV7-3,TGTGCCAGCAGCCCAAGGGACAACTACAATGAGCAGTTCTTC,CASSPRDNYNEQFF
many,.,TRBJ2-1,15,TRBV3-1,TGTGCCAGCAGCCAAGAAGGGGGGGGTGACAATGAGCAGTTCTTC,CASSQEGGGDNEQFF
few,.,TRBJ1-4,18,TRBV11-2,TGTGCCAGCAGCTTCAGTCTTACGGACCCCCTAACTAATGAAAAACTGTTTTTT,CASSFSLTDPLTNEKLFF
.,TRBD2,TRBJ2-7,17,TRBV28,TGTGCCAGCAGTTTACAAGGACTAGCGGTGATGGGGGACGAGCAGTACTTC,CASSLQGLAVMGDEQYF
.,TRBD2,TRBJ2-3,16,TRBV11-2,TGTGCCAGCAGCTCCGCTAGCGGGCCTAGCACAGATACGCAGTATTTT,CASSSASGPSTDTQYF
.,.,TRBJ2-1,14,TRBV5-8,TGTGCCAGCAGCTTGGACCAGAACTACAATGAGCAGTTCTTC,CASSLDQNYNEQFF
few,.,TRBJ1-2,13,TRBV5-6,TGTGCCAGCAGCTTGTGGTCAGGCTATGGCTACACCTTC,CASSLWSGYGYTF
few,.,TRBJ2-2,12,TRBV28,TGTGCCAGCAGATCCCTGGCGAGGGAAGTGTTTTTT,CASRSLAREVFF
few,.,TRBJ2-7,14,TRBV7-9,TGTGCCAGCAGCTTAGTACAGGGCTCCTACGAGCAGTACTTC,CASSLVQGSYEQYF
many,.,TRBJ1-6,13,TRBV4-2,TGTGCCAGCAGCCATTACGGGAGTTCACCCCTCCACTTT,CASSHYGSSPLHF
.,.,TRBJ1-2,14,TRBV29-1,TGCAGCGTTGAAACTGGGGTTGCTAACTATGGCTACACCTTC,CSVETGVANYGYTF
few,TRBD1,TRBJ2-5,19,TRBV3-1,TGTGCCAGCAGCCAAGATCCGTGGACAGGGGAGACATACCAAGAGACCCAGTACTTC,CASSQDPWTGETYQETQYF
.,.,TRBJ2-5,13,TRBV12-3/TRBV12-4,TGTGCCAGCAGCTCCGGGTGGGGGGAGACCCAGTACTTC,CASSSGWGETQYF
few,TRBD2,TRBJ2-1,15,TRBV7-6,TGTGCCAGCAGCTTATATCTAGCGGGAGGGAATGAGCAGTTCTTC,CASSLYLAGGNEQFF
many,TRBD2,TRBJ2-2,13,TRBV3-1,TGTGCCAGCAGCCCGGGACTAGCCGGGGAGCTGTTTTTT,CASSPGLAGELFF
.,.,TRBJ1-1,14,TRBV28,TGTGCCAGCAGTAACGGACGGACGAACACTGAAGCTTTCTTT,CASSNGRTNTEAFF
few,.,TRBJ2-6,17,TRBV5-5,TGTGCCAGCAGCTTTTTTCGGACGGACTCTGGGGCCAACGTCCTGACTTTC,CASSFFRTDSGANVLTF
.,.,TRBJ1-1,15,TRBV10-3,TGTGCCATCAAAGTTTCGGCTTGGCAGAACACTGAAGCTTTCTTT,CAIKVSAWQNTEAFF
.,.,TRBJ1-2,11,TRBV29-1,TGCAGCGTTGTTTTACGGGGTGGCTACACCTTC,CSVVLRGGYTF
.,TRBD2,TRBJ2-7,15,TRBV27,TGTGCCAGCAGTTTTTCGGTAGCGGGTCACTACGAGCAGTACTTC,CASSFSVAGHYEQYF
.,.,TRBJ2-1,14,TRBV7-9,TGTGCCAGCAGCCCCACGGAGGGTCACAATGAGCAGTTCTTC,CASSPTEGHNEQFF
.,.,TRBJ2-7,15,TRBV7-6,TGTGCCAGCAGCGTCGGGACTGGAGGGGACTACGAGCAGTACTTC,CASSVGTGGDYEQYF
many,.,TRBJ1-2,13,TRBV5-1,TGCGCCAGCAGCTTGCAGGGATCGGATGGCTACACCTTC,CASSLQGSDGYTF
few,TRBD2,TRBJ2-1,15,TRBV12-3/TRBV12-4,TGTGCCAGCAGTTTAAGGCGGGAGGGCCTGAATGAGCAGTTCTTC,CASSLRREGLNEQFF
many,.,TRBJ2-2,12,TRBV2,TGTGCCAGCAGTGACCTCACCGGGGAGCTGTTTTTT,CASSDLTGELFF
many,TRBD1,TRBJ2-1,16,TRBV12-3/TRBV12-4,TGTGCCAGCAGCTACACCGGGACAGAAACCCTCAATGAGCAGTTCTTC,CASSYTGTETLNEQFF
.,TRBD2,TRBJ2-7,16,TRBV4-1,TGCGCCAGCAGCCAAATACTAGCGGTTAGATCCTACGAGCAGTACTTC,CASSQILAVRSYEQYF
.,.,TRBJ2-1,16,TRBV7-9,TGTGCCAGCAGCGGAGAGGCTATAGAATCCTACAATGAGCAGTTCTTC,CASSGEAIESYNEQFF
few,.,TRBJ1-6,16,TRBV5-1,TGCGCCAGCAGCTTGAACCCGGCGGCCTATAATTCACCCCTCCACTTT,CASSLNPAAYNSPLHF
few,.,TRBJ1-4,16,TRBV10-3,TGTGCCATCAGTGAGGATAACGACCCAACTAATGAAAAACTGTTTTTT,CAISEDNDPTNEKLFF
many,.,TRBJ1-1,11,TRBV12-3/TRBV12-4,TGTGCCAGCAGCCTCCCCCCTGAAGCTTTCTTT,CASSLPPEAFF